This T cell receptor (beta chain) derives from a study of OX40 agonist ivuxolimab in advanced cancers. Turning to the study itself: People in dose escalation had one of these cancers: hepatocellular carcinoma, melanoma, renal cell or head and neck cancer. Three patients, one with hepatocellular carcinoma and two with cutaneous melanoma, achieved partial responses.

The V gene's germline CDR1 is SGHRS and CDR2 YFSETQ. V shed 9 bases, J shed 2 bases, and the junction held 8 bases outside the gene matches. This CDR3 has 14 residues. This clone showed up just once. Repertoires were generated with immunoSEQ multiplex PCR, while TCRdb's copy carries only in-frame clones and drops some. This sample has approximately 52,000 clones; 60% to 85% occur once, and the top ten carry 1.5% to 2%. The chain joins TRBV5-1 to TRBJ2-3; TRBD1 agrees at 8 bases. The origin of this receptor is an adult with an advanced solid tumor such as melanoma, head and neck, liver or kidney cancer. Source: CD4+ or CD8+ T cells sorted from blood, taken in a trial of the OX40 agonist ivuxolimab. This CDR3 reads CATRQGATTDTQYF. For the CDR3, the DNA is TGCGCCACCCGGCAGGGGGCAACCACAGATACGCAGTATTTT.